This T cell receptor beta chain is from a study of blood T cells in healthy people across ages. Alongside a J-beta primer mix, a sample-barcoded 5' primer served in a second PCR lasting 7 to 11 cycles. TCRdb re-called the 5' RACE reads with MiXCR, one entry per CDR3 protein. The sample consists of about 840,000 distinct CDR3 sequences, 25% to 35% of them appearing once. This clonotype was observed a few times. Trimming took 6 bases from V and 7 from J, leaving 18 bases between them. The CDR3 is 15 residues long. The sample was also linked to a second study, of T cells of mothers and their children.

The receptor was isolated from a middle-aged woman in good health. Sequenced: blood. The chain carries TRBV12-3 or TRBV12-4 and TRBJ2-2; D is perhaps TRBD2 (5 bases). The CDR3 DNA reads TGTGCCAGCAGGTTGTCTCATTCGGGGAGCGGGGAGCTGTTTTTT. Its protein is CASRLSHSGSGELFF.